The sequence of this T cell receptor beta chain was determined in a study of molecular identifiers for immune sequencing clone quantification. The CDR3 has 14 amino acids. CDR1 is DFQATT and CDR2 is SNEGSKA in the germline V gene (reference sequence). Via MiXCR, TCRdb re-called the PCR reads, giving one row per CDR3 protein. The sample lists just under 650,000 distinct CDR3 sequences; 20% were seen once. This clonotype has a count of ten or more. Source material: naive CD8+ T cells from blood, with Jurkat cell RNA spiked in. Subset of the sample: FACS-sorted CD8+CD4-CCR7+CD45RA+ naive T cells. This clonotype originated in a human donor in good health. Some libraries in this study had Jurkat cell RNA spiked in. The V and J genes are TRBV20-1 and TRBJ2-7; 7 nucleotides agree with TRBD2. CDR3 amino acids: CSQGLAVSSYEQYF. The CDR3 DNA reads TGCTCCCAAGGTCTAGCGGTTAGCTCCTACGAGCAGTACTTC.